The next 19 T cell receptor beta chains were all read from a single sample in a study of cytomegalovirus exposure and HLA in healthy donors listed by TCRdb under 2017. The receptor library was made with the immunoSEQ multiplex PCR assay. For the multiplex PCR, a mixture combining 60 forward primers for TCR Vbeta segments and 13 reverse primers for TCR Jbeta segments was used. What TCRdb holds here is the immuneACCESS table cut down to in-frame rearrangements. Part of the clones is not present; checked against another copy, under half of the missing clones reflect an unresolved V gene, and the others are unexplained. The sample table shows 90,000 to 150,000 clones, and roughly 60% are seen once. The ten largest clones capture about 9.1% of the sample. The sequencing sample was made of PBMCs. Every receptor here comes from a man in his forties in good health and CMV-seropositive.

The genes are TRBV7-2 and TRBJ2-5; no clear D. V shed 0 bases and J shed 2 bases, with 13 bases lying between them. Germline loops: CDR1 SGHTA, CDR2 FQGNSA. This CDR3 comprises 16 residues. The CDR3 loop reads CASSLASGGYQETQYF. In DNA, the CDR3 is TGTGCCAGCAGCTTAGCCTCGGGTGGTTATCAAGAGACCCAGTACTTC.

This rearrangement joins TRBV23-1 to TRBJ1-2; 8 bases line up with TRBD1. TRBV23-1 is filed as an ORF, its function uncertain. Trimming cost V 2 bases and J 4 bases; bases outside gene matches: 12. The CDR3 totals 17 residues. This CDR3 reads CASSQRTGSGFRYGYTF. The CDR3 DNA is TGCGCCAGCAGTCAAAGGACAGGGTCGGGTTTTCGCTATGGCTACACCTTC.

In its sample, this clone was seen a few times. The chain joins TRBV7-8 to TRBJ2-7; 7 nucleotides align to TRBD1. The CDR3 is made up of 12 amino acids. With V trimmed by 5 bases and J by 3 bases, 1 base remained unmatched. Per germline, CDR1 SGHVS and CDR2 FQNEAQ. The CDR3 nucleotides read TGTGCCAGCAGCAGACAGGGCTACGAGCAGTACTTC. Translated: CASSRQGYEQYF. The full variable domain, with the rest looked up from reference TRBV7-8 and TRBJ2-7, is GAGVSQSPRYKVAKRGQDVALRCDPISGHVSLFWYQQALGQGPEFLTYFQNEAQLDKSGLPSDRFFAERPEGSVSTLKIQRTQQEDSAVYLCASSRQGYEQYFGPGTRLTVT.

The chain employs TRBV2 and TRBJ2-1; D ambiguous. The ends were cut back, 6 bases at V and 10 bases at J, with 13 bases in the middle. This CDR3 region has 12 residues. Germline V gives CDR1 SNHLY, CDR2 FYNNEI. The CDR3 DNA is TGTGCCAGCAGCCCCCTAGGTGGCGAGCAGTTCTTC. This translates into CASSPLGGEQFF.

Here the CDR3 DNA reads TGCGCCAGCAGCTTCCGCTCGGGACAGGGGGGAACTGAAGCTTTCTTT. It is translated as CASSFRSGQGGTEAFF. The rearrangement joins TRBV5-1 to TRBJ1-1, with 11 bases matching TRBD1. After removal of 2 bases from V and 5 bases from J, the junction contained 8 bases not matched to a gene. Looked up from germline, CDR1 is SGHRS and CDR2 is YFSETQ. The CDR3 sequence is 16 residues long.

This clone was counted a few times. This CDR3 reads CASSEAAANYGYTF. DNA of the CDR3: TGTGCCAGCAGTGAAGCGGCGGCTAACTATGGCTACACCTTC. The gene calls are TRBV6-1 and TRBJ1-2; unclear D gene. Germline values: CDR1 MNHNS, CDR2 SASEGT. This CDR3 has 14 amino acids. Trimming stripped 0 bases from V and 0 bases from J, with 5 bases between.

The V and J genes are TRBV5-4 and TRBJ2-2, with 11 bases fitting TRBD2. Germline V gives CDR1 SGHNT, CDR2 YYREEE (reference sequence). The CDR3 contains 15 residues. With 2 bases clipped from V and 6 bases from J, the junction kept 3 bases outside the gene matches. CDR3 DNA: TGTGCCAGCAGCTTTAGCGGGAGGGCGTCCGGGGAGCTGTTTTTT. This encodes CASSFSGRASGELFF.

The chain links TRBV10-3 to TRBJ1-6, with D possibly TRBD1 on 6 matching bases. Germline CDR1 is ENHRY and CDR2 is SYGVKD. The CDR3 runs to 15 residues. Deletions cut 4 bases from V and 5 bases from J, with 12 bases between. The DNA of the CDR3 is TGTGCCATCAGTGGAGGACAGCATAATAATTCACCCCTCCACTTT. Translating it yields CAISGGQHNNSPLHF.

The J gene is TRBJ2-7, the V gene TRBV4-1, with 12 positions matching TRBD1. The trim removed 2 bases at V and 6 bases at J, leaving 5 bases unmatched. Germline V CDR1 and CDR2: MGHRA, YSYEKL. There are 15 residues in the CDR3. The CDR3 DNA is TGCGCCAGCAGCCAACGTGGGACAGGGGGCTTCGAGCAGTACTTC. Its translation is CASSQRGTGGFEQYF.

This clone was counted only a few times. The chain is built from TRBV18 and TRBJ2-7; D may be TRBD1 (5 bases). From germline, CDR1 is KGHSH and CDR2 LQKENI. The CDR3 is 16 residues long. The V gene lost 2 bases and the J gene lost 2 bases, with 16 bases spanning the gap. The CDR3 region has the DNA TGTGCCAGCTCACCAATGATTGGAGCCAGGGCCTACGAGCAGTACTTC. Translation: CASSPMIGARAYEQYF.

The chain is built from TRBV2 and TRBJ2-7, with 9 bases that match TRBD1. Trimming cost V 4 bases and J 4 bases; bases outside gene matches: 14. The length of the CDR3 is 17 residues. Germline V lookup: CDR1 SNHLY, CDR2 FYNNEI. The CDR3: CASSGSIWGTGRYEQYF. The CDR3, as DNA: TGTGCCAGCAGTGGTTCGATCTGGGGGACAGGGAGATACGAGCAGTACTTC.

The V gene is TRBV4-1, the J gene TRBJ1-5; no reliable D call. This CDR3 is built from 15 residues. The germline V gene encodes CDR1 MGHRA and CDR2 YSYEKL. V dropped 1 base and J dropped 4 bases, with 11 bases sitting between them. In DNA form, the CDR3 reads TGCGCCAGCAGCCAAGGCGGAGGGATGAATCAGCCCCAGCATTTT. Its translation: CASSQGGGMNQPQHF.

The V gene is TRBV11-2, the J gene TRBJ2-2, with 8 bases aligning to TRBD2. The CDR3 consists of 16 residues. J lost 2 bases, V lost 3 bases, and 5 bases had no gene match. Germline V lookup: CDR1 SGHAT, CDR2 FQNNGV. CDR3 loop: CASSLLAGLNTGELFF. The CDR3 coding sequence is TGTGCCAGCAGCTTGCTAGCGGGCCTAAACACCGGGGAGCTGTTTTTT. The full variable domain, rest sourced from reference TRBV11-2 and TRBJ2-2, is EAGVAQSPRYKIIEKRQSVAFWCNPISGHATLYWYQQILGQGPKLLIQFQNNGVVDDSQLPKDRFSAERLKGVDSTLKIQPAKLEDSAVYLCASSLLAGLNTGELFFGEGSRLTVL.

The chain is built from TRBV10-3 and TRBJ2-3; TRBD2 might be the D (6 bases). Deletions cut 6 bases from V and 2 bases from J, with 12 bases between. This CDR3 is 14 amino acids long. In germline, CDR1 is ENHRY, CDR2 SYGVKD. The CDR3 DNA reads as TGTGCCATCAGGGGGACTGGGACCACAGATACGCAGTATTTT. Translating it yields CAIRGTGTTDTQYF.

This clone was counted a few times. As DNA, the CDR3 is TGCGCCAGCAGTGACCCTCGAGGAGGGGAAGAGACCCAGTACTTC. This gives the protein CASSDPRGGEETQYF. The chain uses TRBV10-2 and TRBJ2-5; weak D call: TRBD2 (6 bases). This CDR3 has 15 residues. The V gene lost 3 bases and the J gene lost 3 bases, with 14 bases spanning the gap. Germline V lookup: CDR1 WSHSY, CDR2 SAAADI.

This clone was observed a handful of times. The chain combines TRBV25-1 with TRBJ1-5; 7 bases map to TRBD1. The trim removed 4 bases at V and 4 bases at J, leaving 7 bases unmatched. Germline values: CDR1 MGHDK, CDR2 SYGVNS. This CDR3 is 15 amino acids long. The CDR3 spells CASSGDRDPNQPQHF. DNA of the CDR3: TGTGCCAGCAGTGGTGACAGGGACCCTAATCAGCCCCAGCATTTT.

This clone occurred once. The chain joins TRBV5-4 to TRBJ2-2; 9 bases are a match to TRBD2. Trimming at V came to 7 bases and at J to 6 bases, leaving 4 bases not matched to a gene. Germline V lookup: CDR1 SGHNT, CDR2 YYREEE (reference sequence). The CDR3 sequence is 13 residues long. The CDR3 loop reads CASSSGVAGELFF. The CDR3 DNA follows: TGTGCCAGCTCTAGCGGGGTAGCCGGGGAGCTGTTTTTT.

V gene TRBV28 combines with J gene TRBJ1-2, with 8 bases lining up with TRBD1. V trimming: 2 bases; J trimming: 4 bases; junction bases outside the gene matches: 9. The germline V gene encodes CDR1 MDHEN and CDR2 SYDVKM. The CDR3 is 16 residues long. Here the CDR3 DNA reads TGTGCCAGCAGTTTACCCCAGGGGGCAGGCAGCTATGGCTACACCTTC. The encoded protein is CASSLPQGAGSYGYTF.

The rearrangement uses TRBV7-6 and TRBJ2-7; TRBD1 is a possible D gene (6 bases). Trimming cost V 4 bases and J 3 bases, with 16 bases left between them. The CDR3 has 15 residues. Germline V gene data show CDR1 as SGHVS and CDR2 as FNYEAQ. CDR3 amino acids: CASSSVQGSGYEQYF. The CDR3, as DNA: TGTGCCAGCAGCTCCGTACAGGGCTCGGGCTACGAGCAGTACTTC. Full variable domain (rest looked up from reference TRBV7-6 and TRBJ2-7): GAGVSQSPRYKVTKRGQDVALRCDPISGHVSLYWYRQALGQGPEFLTYFNYEAQQDKSGLPNDRFSAERPEGSISTLTIQRTEQRDSAMYRCASSSVQGSGYEQYFGPGTRLTVT.